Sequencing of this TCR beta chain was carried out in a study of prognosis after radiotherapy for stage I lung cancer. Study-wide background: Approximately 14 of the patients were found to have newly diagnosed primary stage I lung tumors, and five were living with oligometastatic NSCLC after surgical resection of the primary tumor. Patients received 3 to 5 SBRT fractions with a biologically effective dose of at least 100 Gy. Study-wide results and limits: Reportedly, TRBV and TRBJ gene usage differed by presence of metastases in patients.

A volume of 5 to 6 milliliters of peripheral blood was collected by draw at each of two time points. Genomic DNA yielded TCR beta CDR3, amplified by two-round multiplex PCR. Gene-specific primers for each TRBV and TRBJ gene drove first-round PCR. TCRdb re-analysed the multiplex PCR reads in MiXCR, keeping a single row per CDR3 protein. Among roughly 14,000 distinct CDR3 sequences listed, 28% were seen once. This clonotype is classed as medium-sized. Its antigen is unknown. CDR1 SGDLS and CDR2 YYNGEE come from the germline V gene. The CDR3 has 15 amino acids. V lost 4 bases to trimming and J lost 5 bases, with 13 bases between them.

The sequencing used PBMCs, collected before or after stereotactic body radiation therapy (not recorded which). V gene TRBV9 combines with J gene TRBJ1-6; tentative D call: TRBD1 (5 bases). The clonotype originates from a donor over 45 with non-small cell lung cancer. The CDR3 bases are TGTGCCAGCAGCTCCACTGGGACGGATAATTCACCCCTCCACTTT. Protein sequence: CASSSTGTDNSPLHF. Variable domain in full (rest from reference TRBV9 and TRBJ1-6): DSGVTQTPKHLITATGQRVTLRCSPRSGDLSVYWYQQSLDQGLQFLIQYYNGEERAKGNILERFSAQQFPDLHSELNLSSLELGDSALYFCASSSTGTDNSPLHFGNGTRLTVT.